What follows describes a single TCR beta chain. This clone was seen a single time. Its antigen remains unidentified. Per-base qualities were not stored, and no clone one base away is much larger. The sample is drawn from a study of T cell responses to AZD1222 COVID-19 vaccine (TCRdb year 2021). In terms of the full investigation: AZD1222 recipients with second doses at about 4 weeks or about 12 weeks were pooled, because spike-specific TCR depth and breadth did not differ between schedules. Trial participants were enrolled by age into subgroups of 18-55, 56-69 and 70-plus years, and roughly 150, 30 and 60 TCR-sequenced participants, respectively, were included in these subgroups. A total of under 250 trial participants underwent TCR sequencing, of whom 207 had received two doses of AZD1222 and roughly 26 had received two doses of the MenACWY control vaccine.

In light of the paper, this sample's time point label describes: baseline before first vaccination. Vaccinee samples were obtained from the UK trials COV001 and COV002, which included a single-blind randomized controlled phase 2/3 trial of AZD1222 (ChAdOx1 nCoV-19) in healthy adults. Trial participant PBMC samples were collected at day 0 and day 28 after the second dose for TCRbeta chain sequencing. The CDR1 and CDR2 encoded by the germline V gene are MNHNS and SASEGT. The CDR3 numbers 15 residues from cysteine through phenylalanine. The sequence is cut down to CDR3 DNA, 45 bases in frame from base 1. The V end gives up 2 bases and the J end 4 bases, leaving 5 bases in the junction not matched to a gene. Overall study outcomes, separate from this receptor: The 56-69-year group was small, and its depth increase did not reach significance, likely because of low power. Conclusions about previously exposed vaccinees are limited because only five to seven AZD1222 recipients were SARS-CoV-2 seropositive at baseline. Epitopes outside the regions mutated in the B.1.351 and B.1.1.7 variants were reportedly recognized by nearly half of the unique spike-specific TCRs. After two AZD1222 doses, both the breadth and the depth of spike-specific TCRs were significantly higher than at day 0 and than in MenACWY recipients. The vaccine-associated CD4 TCRs covered the entire spike protein, and the dominant responses fell in regions 160-218 and 743-854. No day 14 peak-response samples were available, so repertoires were characterized only after the peak T cell response. Most participants were white British and females outnumbered males, and the authors suggested that clonal diversity may have been underestimated.

The CDR3 regions of human TCRbeta chains were analyzed by immunosequencing. The paper's data handling went like this. TCRs in the repertoires were matched against a reference library of SARS-CoV-2-specific TCRs that had been generated with the MIRA antigen-specificity platform. Breadth was defined as the fraction of unique TCRs that were SARS-CoV-2-associated, and depth was defined as the fraction of total T cells that were SARS-CoV-2-associated. Using the MIRA data, each spike-specific TCR was mapped to the spike region that the TCR reacts to and placed in a CD4 or CD8 class. Log10-transformed breadth and depth values were compared by one-way ANOVA with Sidak's multiple comparisons tests. TCRdb retrieved this table from immuneACCESS and kept in-frame rearrangements only. Not all clones are present; in checked studies, unresolved V genes account for under half, and no reason is known for the remainder. The V and J calls and clone size come from that table; D and trimming were worked out from the DNA. This sample has around 160,000 clones in its table, and around 90% of those were observed once. The ten largest account for 5.2% of the sample.

The rearrangement joined TRBV6-1 to TRBJ2-1; 7 nucleotides in the junction match TRBD2. Sequenced here: peripheral blood, sampled on day 0 of AZD1222 vaccination. This receptor was taken from an adult in good health. The DNA reads TGTGCCAGCAGTGAACTGGGGGGGAAGTACAATGAGCAGTTCTTC. The translation is CASSELGGKYNEQFF.